This T cell receptor beta chain came from a study of control samples from healthy donors and cancer patients. Unmatched junction bases numbered 4, after V lost 2 bases and J lost 5 bases. The length of the CDR3 is 15 residues. CDR1 KGHDR and CDR2 SFDVKD come from the germline V gene. Here immunoSEQ multiplex PCR was the method, and the copy in TCRdb shows in-frame clones only, minus some. The table lists 150,000 to 200,000 clones, approximately 92% of them singletons, with 1.3% to 1.5% in the top ten. This chain connects TRBV24-1 to TRBJ1-5, with TRBD1 identical over 8 bases. The specimen was blood. The sequence was collected from a man under 40 in good health. Here the CDR3 reads CATSDYRGAHQPQHF. CDR3 in DNA: TGTGCCACCAGTGATTACAGGGGGGCCCATCAGCCCCAGCATTTT.